This T cell receptor beta chain emerged from a study of cytotoxic CD8 clonotypes in ibrutinib-treated CLL. Turning to the study itself: After median roughly 68 months, roughly 15 stayed in remission, around twelve progressed; responses approximately 24 partial, 2 complete. General study points: Baseline levels were approached again at progression, after clonality had risen at ibrutinib response.

Germline CDR1 reads SQVTM; CDR2 reads ANQGSEA. Trimming took off 6 bases at V and 8 bases at J, with 22 bases between the two ends. The CDR3 is 14 amino acids. The protocol was immunoSEQ multiplex PCR, while the TCRdb copy is restricted to in-frame clones and leaves out a portion. The data contain approximately 15,000 clones, 64% of them singletons. As concerns this clone: Its antigen is still unknown.

The sample consisted of PBMCs, taken before ibrutinib treatment. This clonotype was obtained from a human donor with chronic lymphocytic leukemia. The J gene is TRBJ1-1, the V gene TRBV29-1; D gene ambiguous. The CDR3 loop is CSVTGARLLGEAFF. CDR3 coding DNA: TGCAGCGTAACGGGAGCCCGATTGTTGGGCGAAGCTTTCTTT.